Here is one T cell receptor beta chain with its context. Its antigen is still unknown. Here immunoSEQ multiplex PCR was the method, and the copy in TCRdb shows in-frame clones only, minus some. Here the sample spans under 30,000 clones, 96% being singletons. Germline loops: CDR1 SGHKS, CDR2 YYEKEE (reference sequence). The CDR3 length is 17 residues. V was shortened by 2 bases and J by 11 bases, with 28 bases between the two germline ends. The data were obtained in a study of monozygotic twins with cystic fibrosis. General observations from the study: Co-twins had the most similar V usage for 13 of 16 pairs, J for 8.

Sequenced material: blood. This rearrangement joins TRBV5-5 to TRBJ1-1; tentative D call: TRBD1 (6 bases). The clonotype originates from a girl aged 2 to 10 with cystic fibrosis. The CDR3 DNA reads TGTGCCAGCAGCTTATTTTTACAGGGAAATAAGGAGATGAACGCTTTCTTT. It specifies CASSLFLQGNKEMNAFF.